The clone carrying this TCR beta chain has just a few counts. The V end lost 2 bases, the J end lost 2 bases, and 21 bases lay between the germline ends. Germline loops: CDR1 MNHEY, CDR2 SMNVEV (reference sequence). This CDR3 is built from 18 residues. This entry belongs to a study of ipilimumab plus nivolumab after autologous stem cell transplantation. The assay was immunoSEQ multiplex PCR, and TCRdb's table has in-frame clones only and misses some. The table shows tens of thousands of clones, with 65% to 85% occurring only once. Dosing: nivolumab 3 mg/kg IV, weeks 1, 4, 7, 10, then every two weeks to week 26.

The gene calls are TRBV27 and TRBJ1-2, with a weak D call TRBD1 (6 bases). This receptor was taken from a male donor with diffuse large B-cell lymphoma. The sample in question was PBMCs, obtained in a trial of ipilimumab plus nivolumab as post-transplant consolidation. The CDR3 coding sequence is TGTGCCAGCAGTTTAAGGGGGGGCTGGGGGACCCAAAACTATGGCTACACCTTC. The encoded protein is CASSLRGGWGTQNYGYTF.